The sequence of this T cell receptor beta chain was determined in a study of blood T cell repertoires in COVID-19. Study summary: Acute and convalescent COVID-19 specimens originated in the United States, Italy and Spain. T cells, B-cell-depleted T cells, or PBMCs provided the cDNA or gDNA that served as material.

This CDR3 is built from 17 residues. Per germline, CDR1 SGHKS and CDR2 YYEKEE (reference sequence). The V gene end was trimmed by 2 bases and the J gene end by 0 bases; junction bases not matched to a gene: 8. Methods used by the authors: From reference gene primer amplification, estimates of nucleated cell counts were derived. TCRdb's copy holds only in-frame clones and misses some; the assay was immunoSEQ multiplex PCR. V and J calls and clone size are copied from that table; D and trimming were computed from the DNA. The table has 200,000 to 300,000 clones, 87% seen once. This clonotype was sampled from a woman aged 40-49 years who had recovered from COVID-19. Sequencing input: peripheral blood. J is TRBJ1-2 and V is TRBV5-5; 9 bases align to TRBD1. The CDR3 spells CASSLRDRVLSNYGYTF. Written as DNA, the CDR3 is TGTGCCAGCAGCTTACGGGACAGGGTACTCTCTAACTATGGCTACACCTTC.